The source of this T cell receptor beta chain is a study of CXCR3-negative and CXCR3-positive naive CD8 T cells. General study findings and limits: Within a donor, both naive subsets shared TRBV-TRBJ usage, unlike memory cells.

Libraries were UMI-labeled 5' RACE TRB cDNA. TCRdb processed the 5' RACE reads again and assigns one entry to each CDR3 protein, with no DNA. The sample data list about 130,000 distinct CDR3 sequences. Germline lookup yields CDR1 MGHRA and CDR2 YSYEKL. The CDR3 extends over 13 amino acids. A note on this clonotype: Its antigen remains unknown.

Investigators sorted each CD8+ T cell subset in triplicate, taking roughly 330,000 cells each time. The V and J genes are TRBV4-1 and TRBJ2-1; TCRdb selects TRBD1, and the lack of DNA leaves this call unchecked. Sequencing was done on a sample of naive CXCR3- CD8+ T cells from blood. The subset: CD45RO-CCR7+CD27+CD95- naive CD8+ T cells lacking CXCR3 (TNR3-). This TCR came from a human donor in good health. Some clones in this sample may be carry-over from other donors' samples. The CDR3 protein is CASSQTPGGEQFF.